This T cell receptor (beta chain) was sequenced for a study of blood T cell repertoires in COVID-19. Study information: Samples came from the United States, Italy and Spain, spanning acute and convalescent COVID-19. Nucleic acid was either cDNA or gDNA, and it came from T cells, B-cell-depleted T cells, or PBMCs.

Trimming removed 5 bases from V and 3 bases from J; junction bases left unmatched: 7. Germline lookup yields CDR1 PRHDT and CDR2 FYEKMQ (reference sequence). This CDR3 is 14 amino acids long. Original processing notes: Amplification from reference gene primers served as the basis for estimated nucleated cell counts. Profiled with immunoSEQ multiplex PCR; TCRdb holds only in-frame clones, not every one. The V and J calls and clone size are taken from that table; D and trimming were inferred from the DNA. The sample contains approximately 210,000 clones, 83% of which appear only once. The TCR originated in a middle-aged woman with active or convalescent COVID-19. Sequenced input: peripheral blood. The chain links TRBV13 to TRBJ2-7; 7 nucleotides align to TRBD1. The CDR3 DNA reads TGTGCCAGCAGCATAAGGACAGGTCTCTACGAGCAGTACTTC. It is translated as CASSIRTGLYEQYF.